This note documents a single T cell receptor (beta chain) sequence. Its target antigen remains unknown. Base qualities were left out, and no much larger clone turns up one base away. CDR1 and CDR2, per the germline V gene, are SGHRS and YFSETQ. V and J lose 4 bases and 2 bases, and a span of 13 bases separates them. The CDR3 runs 14 amino acids, cysteine and phenylalanine included. Left in the record is the CDR3 DNA by itself, 42 bases read in frame from the first base. This record comes from a study of technical replicates of blood from a few donors (TCRdb year 2017). The library was obtained by the immunoSEQ multiplex PCR assay. TCRdb obtained this table from immuneACCESS and retained in-frame rearrangements with V and J assigned. These tables miss some clones; where compared with another copy, unresolved V genes account for less than half of the shortfall, and the remainder is unexplained. The sample table shows 55,000 to 75,000 clones, and less than 95% are seen once. Roughly 3.1% of the sample comes from the top ten.

Sequences were obtained from PBMCs. The sequence links TRBV5-1 to TRBJ2-7, with a weak D call of TRBD2 (6 bases match). This receptor was identified in a human donor in good health. Some clones in this sample may be carry-over from other donors' samples. The sequenced DNA is TGCGCCAGCAGCCCGGGGACTGCTACCTACGAGCAGTACTTC. Protein translation: CASSPGTATYEQYF. With the rest looked up from the reference TRBV5-1 and TRBJ2-7 genes rather than sequenced, the full variable domain is KAGVTQTPRYLIKTRGQQVTLSCSPISGHRSVSWYQQTPGQGLQFLFEYFSETQRNKGNFPGRFSGRQFSNSRSEMNVSTLELGDSALYLCASSPGTATYEQYFGPGTRLTVT.